This T cell receptor (beta chain) was recovered during a study of T-cell reconstitution after alpha-beta-depleted transplantation in children. This clonotype was observed a handful of times. Antigen unknown. This CDR3 region has 14 residues. The germline V gene has CDR1 DFQATT and CDR2 SNEGSKA (reference sequence). Losses at the gene ends were 1 base for V and 6 bases for J; bases not matched to a gene: 4. Whole-study findings and limits: After one year, T-cell counts and TCRbeta diversity mostly came from new T cells. Surviving recipient T cells and thymic progenitors underlay high day-60 TCRbeta diversity in some patients. About two months after transplant, alpha-beta T cells reportedly came from several hundred expanded graft clones.

Preparation of the TCRbeta library was carried out with unique molecular identifiers. TCRdb independently ran MiXCR on the PCR reads; one entry per CDR3 protein. In the table there are 800,000 to 1,000,000 distinct CDR3 sequences, less than 30% of which are singletons. The clonotype comes from a boy under three years old who had a stem cell transplant for SCID, so the T cells may come from the graft donor. Source: PBMCs, mostly from graft donor cells, taken 360 days after TCRalphabeta/CD19-depleted stem cell transplant. The chain carries TRBV20-1 and TRBJ2-2; 8 bases line up with TRBD2. CDR3 DNA: TGCAGTGCTAGAGTTAGCGGGGTCCCCGGGGAGCTGTTTTTT. Protein: CSARVSGVPGELFF.